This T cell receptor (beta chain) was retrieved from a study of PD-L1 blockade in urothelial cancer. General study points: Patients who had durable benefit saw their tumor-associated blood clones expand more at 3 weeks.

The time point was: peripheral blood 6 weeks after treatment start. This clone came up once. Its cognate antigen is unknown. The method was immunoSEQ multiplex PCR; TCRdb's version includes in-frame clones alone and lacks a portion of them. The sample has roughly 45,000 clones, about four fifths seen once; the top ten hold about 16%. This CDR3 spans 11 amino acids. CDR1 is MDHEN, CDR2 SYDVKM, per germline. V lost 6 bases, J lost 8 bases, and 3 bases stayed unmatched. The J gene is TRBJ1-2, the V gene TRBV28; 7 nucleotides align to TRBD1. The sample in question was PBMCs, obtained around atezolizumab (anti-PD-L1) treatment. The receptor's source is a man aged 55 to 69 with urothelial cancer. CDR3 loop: CASSSGGGYTF. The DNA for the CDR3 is TGTGCCAGCAGCTCAGGGGGAGGCTACACCTTC.